The 8 T cell receptor beta chains presented below share a single source sample, sequenced in a study of control samples from healthy donors and cancer patients. Profiling relied on immunoSEQ multiplex PCR, and the TCRdb table lists in-frame clones only, not all of them. The table records 75,000 to 100,000 clones, 85% to 90% of them present only once. The sequenced sample was blood. The receptors derive from a man aged 45-60 years in good health.

The CDR3 region is CASSPDRGNTEAFF. The CDR3 DNA reads TGTGCCAGCTCACCCGACAGGGGGAACACTGAAGCTTTCTTT. The chain uses TRBV18 and TRBJ1-1, with 8 bases matching TRBD1. CDR3 length equals 14 residues. Germline V CDR1 and CDR2: KGHSH, LQKENI. Trimming at V came to 3 bases and at J to 1 base, leaving 1 base not matched to a gene.

V gene TRBV29-1 combines with J gene TRBJ1-1; 10 positions agree with TRBD1. The ends lost 7 bases at V and 0 bases at J; junction bases unmatched: 2. The CDR3 has 13 residues. Looked up from germline, CDR1 is SQVTM and CDR2 is ANQGSEA. This CDR3 reads CSADRGMNTEAFF. For the CDR3, the DNA is TGCAGCGCGGACAGGGGGATGAACACTGAAGCTTTCTTT. The full variable domain, completed using reference TRBV29-1 and TRBJ1-1, is SAVISQKPSRDICQRGTSLTIQCQVDSQVTMMFWYRQQPGQSLTLIATANQGSEATYESGFVIDKFPISRPNLTFSTLTVSNMSPEDSSIYLCSADRGMNTEAFFGQGTRLTVV.

This clone showed up just once. This chain connects TRBV6-5 to TRBJ2-3, with 10 bases aligning to TRBD2. V was pared by 6 bases and J by 1 base, with 1 base of the junction left unmatched. The length of the CDR3 is 14 residues. The germline V gene has CDR1 MNHEY and CDR2 SVGAGI. The CDR3 DNA sequence: TGTGCCAGCAGGCTAGCGGGGGGCACAGATACGCAGTATTTT. Translation gives CASRLAGGTDTQYF.

The chain links TRBV6-5 to TRBJ2-5; no clear D. The CDR3 covers 14 residues. Germline-derived CDR1 and CDR2 are MNHEY and SVGAGI. Trimming shortened V by 5 bases and J by 1 base, and 11 bases separated the two germline ends. CDR3 sequence reads: CASSPRRLQETQYF. Written as DNA, the CDR3 is TGTGCCAGCAGTCCCCGACGGCTCCAAGAGACCCAGTACTTC.

The chain has TRBV5-1 and TRBJ1-1; D uncertain. The V and J ends lost 0 bases and 0 bases respectively, with 9 bases between them. The CDR3 spans 15 residues. From germline, CDR1 is SGHRS and CDR2 YFSETQ. The CDR3 nucleotides read TGCGCCAGCAGCTTGGGCGGGTCTCTGAACACTGAAGCTTTCTTT. It yields the protein CASSLGGSLNTEAFF.

The V call is TRBV9, the J call TRBJ1-2; possibly TRBD1 for D (5 bases). V was pared by 2 bases and J by 5 bases, with 13 bases between. CDR1 and CDR2 (germline): SGDLS, YYNGEE. The CDR3 has 14 amino acids. Written as DNA, the CDR3 is TGTGCCAGCAGCGTTGCTCGGGACTGGTATGGCTACACCTTC. Protein sequence: CASSVARDWYGYTF. Complete variable domain (other parts from reference TRBV9 and TRBJ1-2): DSGVTQTPKHLITATGQRVTLRCSPRSGDLSVYWYQQSLDQGLQFLIQYYNGEERAKGNILERFSAQQFPDLHSELNLSSLELGDSALYFCASSVARDWYGYTFGSGTRLTVV.

This clone was seen a single time. The chain couples TRBV11-3 to TRBJ2-7; D is unresolved. V was trimmed by 5 bases and J by 3 bases, leaving 11 bases between them. The CDR3 is 13 residues long. The V gene's germline CDR1 is SGHNT and CDR2 YENEEA. CDR3 region: CASSEVRNYEQYF. The CDR3 bases are TGTGCCAGCAGCGAGGTCAGGAACTACGAGCAGTACTTC.

The chain carries TRBV27 and TRBJ1-1; TRBD1 might be the D (5 bases). The CDR3 is 15 residues long. Deletions cut 0 bases from V and 0 bases from J, with 8 bases between. Germline V gene data show CDR1 as MNHEY and CDR2 as SMNVEV (reference sequence). The CDR3 nucleotides are TGTGCCAGCAGTTTATCAGCAGGGATGAACACTGAAGCTTTCTTT. It yields the protein CASSLSAGMNTEAFF.